This T cell receptor (beta chain) was documented in a study of CD8 T cells in Susac syndrome. Study results and limitations: Regarding the TCR sequencing and HLA analysis, the study admitted that a relatively small number of individuals were involved.

Reverse transcription used about 0.45 to 1 ug RNA and random hexamers. TCRdb re-called the immunoSEQ multiplex PCR reads with MiXCR, one entry per CDR3 protein. This table holds roughly 130,000 distinct CDR3 sequences, roughly 96% found once. This clonotype showed up just a few times. The antigen is not known. Germline values: CDR1 MDHEN, CDR2 SYDVKM. The CDR3 loop spans 12 amino acids. V was trimmed by 1 base and J by 6 bases, leaving 4 bases between them. TCR beta was sequenced from blood CD8+ and CD4+ T cells. Both CD4+ and CD8+ T cells were negatively isolated, and TEMRA cells underwent FACS enrichment.

Sequenced material: CD4+ T cells from PBMCs. The TCR sequence derives from a human donor in good health. This chain links TRBV28 with TRBJ1-5; D gene uncertain. CDR3 amino acids: CASSLFFQPQHF. In DNA form, the CDR3 reads TGTGCCAGCAGTTTATTTTTTCAGCCCCAGCATTTT.